These T cell receptor beta chains were read from a single sample in a study of graft-versus-host responses after intestinal transplantation. These receptors' targets are unknown. Measured with immunoSEQ multiplex PCR; TCRdb has only the in-frame clones, and not every one. The repertoire holds 130,000 to 150,000 clones, with about nine tenths as singletons. The sequencing here drew on unstimulated CD4+ T cells sorted from spleen or lymph node cells, taken before intestinal transplant. The receptors stem from a human donor who received an intestinal transplant. Each CDR3 is given with its conserved first and last residue. A D gene is named only where the DNA matches it firmly. Size values are once, few and many counts, or a class for expanded clones, and some rows have none.

TRBD1 | TRBJ2-7 | TRBV5-4 | once | TGTGCCAGCAGCTTGGCCGCCGGGACAGGCCTGACCGAGCAGTACTTC | CASSLAAGTGLTEQYF
- | TRBJ1-6 | TRBV28 | - | TGTGCCAGCAGTTTAACCGCCTTGGGGGCCTATAATTCACCCCTCCACTTT | CASSLTALGAYNSPLHF
- | TRBJ1-1 | TRBV14 | - | TGTGCCAGCAGCCATGGGAGTGGGGGCACTGAAGCTTTCTTT | CASSHGSGGTEAFF
- | TRBJ1-5 | TRBV19 | - | TGTGCCAGTAGTATACTTGAGCGGGGATACGATCAGCCCCAGCATTTT | CASSILERGYDQPQHF
- | TRBJ1-3 | TRBV5-5 | - | TGTGCCAGCAGCTTGGGACAGGCCTCTGGAAACACCATATATTTT | CASSLGQASGNTIYF
TRBD2 | TRBJ2-7 | TRBV28 | - | TGTGCCAGCAGTCGACCGCCTCTAGCGGCCCTCTACGAGCAGTACTTC | CASSRPPLAALYEQYF
TRBD2 | TRBJ2-7 | TRBV11-2 | - | TGTGCCAGCAGCTTAAAGGCGGGAGGGCCGGGCGAGCAGTACTTC | CASSLKAGGPGEQYF
TRBD2 | TRBJ2-4 | TRBV2 | - | TGTGCCAGCAGTGAATGGGGGACTAGCGGGAGTCGGATTCAGTACTTC | CASSEWGTSGSRIQYF
TRBD2 | TRBJ2-7 | TRBV6-6 | - | TGTGCCAGCAGTAGGGTCGGGACTAGCGGGAGGGCCCCGCAGTACTTC | CASSRVGTSGRAPQYF
TRBD1 | TRBJ2-3 | TRBV19 | - | TGTGCCAGTAGTATCCTCAGCGGGACAGGGAGGCTCACAGATACGCAGTATTTT | CASSILSGTGRLTDTQYF
- | TRBJ2-1 | TRBV4-1 | - | TGCGCCAGCAGGCCCACCTACGCGGCCGGGTCCTACAATGAGCAGTTCTTC | CASRPTYAAGSYNEQFF
- | TRBJ2-7 | TRBV5-4 | - | TGTGCCAGCAGCTTGGAGTCAGCTAGGCCCTACGAGCAGTACTTC | CASSLESARPYEQYF
- | TRBJ2-3 | TRBV7-9 | - | TGTGCCCTCGGCCGGGCGGGCACAGATACGCAGTATTTT | CALGRAGTDTQYF
- | TRBJ2-2 | TRBV28 | - | TGTGCCAGCATACCGGCTACCGGGGAGCTGTTTTTT | CASIPATGELFF
- | TRBJ2-1 | TRBV27 | - | TGTGCCAGCAGTTTATCGGTAAGCTCCTACAATGAGCAGTTCTTC | CASSLSVSSYNEQFF
- | TRBJ1-3 | TRBV6-1 | - | TGTGCCAGCAGTGGGGCGGGCGGAAACACCATATATTTT | CASSGAGGNTIYF
- | TRBJ1-1 | TRBV7-2 | - | TGTGCCAGCAGCTTCAGAATCATGAACACTGAAGCTTTCTTT | CASSFRIMNTEAFF
- | TRBJ1-1 | TRBV14 | - | TGTGCCAGCAGCCTTTCACGGGGGCTCACTGAAGCTTTCTTT | CASSLSRGLTEAFF
- | TRBJ1-3 | TRBV6-6 | - | TGTGCCAGCGTCCGGGTTGCCTCTGGAAACACCATATATTTT | CASVRVASGNTIYF
TRBD2 | TRBJ2-7 | TRBV5-1 | - | TGCGCCAGCAGCTTGACCCCTAGCGGGAGGGCCCCAGGCTACGAGCAGTACTTC | CASSLTPSGRAPGYEQYF
- | TRBJ2-3 | TRBV5-1 | - | TGCGCCAGCAGCTTGGCAGCTTCGGATACGCAGTATTTT | CASSLAASDTQYF
- | TRBJ1-2 | TRBV5-4 | - | TGTGCCAGCAGCCACCCCACCACCCGTCCCTATGGCTACACCTTC | CASSHPTTRPYGYTF
- | TRBJ1-2 | TRBV19 | - | TGTGCCAGTAGTATACCAAAGGGACTCGACTATGGCTACACCTTC | CASSIPKGLDYGYTF
TRBD1 | TRBJ2-7 | TRBV18 | - | TGTGCCAGCTCGCTACAGGGGATCAACTACGAGCAGTACTTC | CASSLQGINYEQYF
TRBD1 | TRBJ1-3 | TRBV11-2 | - | TGTGCCAGCAGCCCCAGGGGGCAGGGCGGAAACACCATATATTTT | CASSPRGQGGNTIYF
TRBD1 | TRBJ1-1 | TRBV18 | - | TGTGCCAGCTCACCAGTGAGGCAGGGGGGAACCACTGAAGCTTTCTTT | CASSPVRQGGTTEAFF
- | TRBJ2-3 | TRBV7-2 | - | TGTGCCAGCAGCTTAGACCCAAAGCGGGATACGCAGTATTTT | CASSLDPKRDTQYF
- | TRBJ1-5 | TRBV10-3 | - | TGTGCCATCAGTGAGTCGAGGCAGCCCCAGCATTTT | CAISESRQPQHF
- | TRBJ2-4 | TRBV5-1 | - | TGCGCCAGCAGCCAAATAGAGGAGGCACCCAGGAACATTCAGTACTTC | CASSQIEEAPRNIQYF
- | TRBJ2-3 | TRBV21-1 | - | TGTGCCAGCAGCAAAGTAGGAAGGGGGGGCGTGGATACGCAGTATTTT | CASSKVGRGGVDTQYF